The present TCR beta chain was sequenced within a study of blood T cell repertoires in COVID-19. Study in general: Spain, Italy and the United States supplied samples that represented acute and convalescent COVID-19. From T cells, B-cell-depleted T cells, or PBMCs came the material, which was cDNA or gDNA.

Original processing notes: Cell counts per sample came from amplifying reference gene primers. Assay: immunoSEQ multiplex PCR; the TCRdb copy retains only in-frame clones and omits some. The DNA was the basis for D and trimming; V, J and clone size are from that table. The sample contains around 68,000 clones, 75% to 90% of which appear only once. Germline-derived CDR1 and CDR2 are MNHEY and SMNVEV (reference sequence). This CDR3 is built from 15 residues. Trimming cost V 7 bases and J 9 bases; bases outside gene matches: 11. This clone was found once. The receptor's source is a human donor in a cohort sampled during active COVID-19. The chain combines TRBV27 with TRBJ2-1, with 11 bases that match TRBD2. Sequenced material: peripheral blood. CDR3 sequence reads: CASTLAGGPRFEQFF. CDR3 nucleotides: TGTGCCAGCACCTTAGCGGGGGGGCCAAGGTTTGAGCAGTTCTTC.